This T cell receptor (beta chain) was obtained from a study of blood T cells in healthy people across ages. V lost 0 bases and J 11 bases, leaving 20 bases between the germline ends. The CDR3 totals 15 residues. Germline CDR1 and CDR2: SGDLS and YYNGEE. Study-wide results and caveats: Correlation between TCR beta diversity and naive T cell percentage was strong.

Drawing of peripheral blood yielded ten milliliters from each donor. Only a few counts were recorded for this clonotype. The antigen remains undetermined. Using a J-beta primer mix together with a sample-barcoded 5' primer, a second PCR was run for roughly 7 to 12 cycles. TCRdb reprocessed the 5' RACE reads with MiXCR, giving one entry per CDR3 protein. The sample lists roughly 730,000 distinct CDR3 sequences; about 61% were seen once. The receptor comes from a man aged 35 to 55 in good health. This chain links TRBV9 with TRBJ2-5; TRBD2 might be the D (5 bases). Sequenced sample: blood. The CDR3 loop is CASSVEGSMHNEQYF. The CDR3 bases are TGTGCCAGCAGCGTAGAAGGGAGTATGCACAATGAGCAGTACTTC.